This entry is about one TCR beta chain. Its cognate antigen is unknown. This sample includes further DNA sequences coding for the same CDR3. These data are taken from a study of cytomegalovirus exposure and HLA in healthy donors. Notes on the study in general: CMV serostatus was the sole immune exposure information available. Prior analysis indicated that the majority of TCR beta V segments exhibited productivity approximately 90% or approximately 30% of the time. For TCR beta chains, V- and J-gene trimming was later linked to a missense DCLRE1C variant. An apparent linkage of common viral pathogens to several of the most significant clusters emerged in a later analysis.

The PCR made use of 60 Vbeta and 13 Jbeta primers. Repertoires were generated with immunoSEQ multiplex PCR, while TCRdb's copy carries only in-frame clones and drops some. The data contain 90,000 to 110,000 clones, over 12% of them seen just once; the ten biggest clones take up roughly 0.79%. CDR3 length: 14 amino acids. The V and J ends lost 0 bases and 7 bases respectively, with 10 bases between them. CDR1 and CDR2 from the germline V gene are LGHNA and YSLEER. The rearrangement links TRBV4-3 to TRBJ1-3; D not resolved. Sample: PBMCs. The receptor comes from a female donor in good health and CMV-seronegative. The CDR3 coding sequence is TGCGCCAGCAGCCAAGACTCGTCGCGTAACACCATATATTTT. Protein: CASSQDSSRNTIYF.